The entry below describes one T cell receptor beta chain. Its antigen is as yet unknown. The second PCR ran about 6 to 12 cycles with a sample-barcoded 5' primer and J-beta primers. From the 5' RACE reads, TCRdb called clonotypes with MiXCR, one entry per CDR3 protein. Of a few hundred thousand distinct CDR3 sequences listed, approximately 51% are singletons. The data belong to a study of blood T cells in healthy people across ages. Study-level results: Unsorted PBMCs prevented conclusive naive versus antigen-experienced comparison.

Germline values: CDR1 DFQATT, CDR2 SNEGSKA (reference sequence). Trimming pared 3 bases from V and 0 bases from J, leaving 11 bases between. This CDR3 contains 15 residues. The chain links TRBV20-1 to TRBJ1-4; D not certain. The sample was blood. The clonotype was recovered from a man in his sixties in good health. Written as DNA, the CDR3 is TGCAGTGCTAGGGACTACTCGGCAACTAATGAAAAACTGTTTTTT. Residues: CSARDYSATNEKLFF.